Shown below are 2 T cell receptor beta chains from a single sample sequenced in a study of blood T cell repertoires in COVID-19. Profiled with immunoSEQ multiplex PCR; TCRdb holds only in-frame clones, not every one. Of about 400,000 clones detected, about 90% appear once; the ten largest clones hold roughly 1.2%. Sequencing was performed on peripheral blood. These receptors came from a man in his forties with acute or convalescent COVID-19.

The J gene is TRBJ2-2, the V gene TRBV9; D is possibly TRBD1 (7 bases). This CDR3 region has 16 residues. Germline loops: CDR1 SGDLS, CDR2 YYNGEE. The germline V and J ends were trimmed by 6 bases and 2 bases, with 17 bases remaining between them. CDR3 in amino acids: CASTGGRDRNTGELFF. The CDR3 DNA sequence: TGTGCCAGCACCGGGGGCCGGGACAGAAACACCGGGGAGCTGTTTTTT. The whole variable domain, remainder taken from reference TRBV9 and TRBJ2-2, is DSGVTQTPKHLITATGQRVTLRCSPRSGDLSVYWYQQSLDQGLQFLIQYYNGEERAKGNILERFSAQQFPDLHSELNLSSLELGDSALYFCASTGGRDRNTGELFFGEGSRLTVL.

This sequence joins TRBV18 and TRBJ2-3; no firm D call. Trimming shortened V by 8 bases and J by 0 bases, and 18 bases separated the two germline ends. This CDR3 is built from 16 residues. CDR1 and CDR2 (germline): KGHSH, LQKENI. The CDR3 protein is CASEPRWARSTDTQYF. CDR3 DNA sequence: TGTGCCAGCGAGCCACGGTGGGCAAGGAGCACAGATACGCAGTATTTT. The whole variable domain, filled in from reference TRBV18 and TRBJ2-3, reads NAGVMQNPRHLVRRRGQEARLRCSPMKGHSHVYWYRQLPEEGLKFMVYLQKENIIDESGMPKERFSAEFPKEGPSILRIQQVVRGDSAAYFCASEPRWARSTDTQYFGPGTRLTVL.